The 15 T cell receptor beta chains below all came from one sample that was sequenced in a study of cytomegalovirus exposure and HLA in healthy donors. Primers: 60 Vbeta forward and 13 Jbeta reverse. Using immunoSEQ multiplex PCR, the repertoire was profiled, and TCRdb retains in-frame clones only, with some absent. The table records more than 100,000 clones, 70% to 80% of them present only once. Source material: PBMCs. Receptor source: a female donor in good health and CMV-seropositive.

The chain has TRBV2 and TRBJ2-1; no firm D call. Germline lookup yields CDR1 SNHLY and CDR2 FYNNEI. The CDR3 length is 12 residues. V dropped 4 bases and J dropped 6 bases, with 7 bases sitting between them. CDR3 DNA sequence: TGTGCCAGCAGTGTGGGCAGCAATGAGCAGTTCTTC. It yields the protein CASSVGSNEQFF.

This chain joins TRBV30 and TRBJ1-2; D is uncertain. CDR3 size: 13 residues. Germline V lookup: CDR1 GTSNPN, CDR2 SVGIG (reference sequence). V was cut by 6 bases and J by 0 bases, with 11 bases left in between. The CDR3 coding sequence is TGTGCCTGCGGACTAGCGTCTAACTATGGCTACACCTTC. It translates to CACGLASNYGYTF.

As for this clone: The junction differs from germline at one of its ends, possibly a read error. The chain uses TRBV14 and TRBJ2-2; possibly TRBD1 for D (6 bases). Germline values: CDR1 SGHDN, CDR2 FVKESK. The CDR3 has 14 residues. This CDR3 is CASSRLDSTGELLF. The DNA for the CDR3 is TGTGCCAGCAGCCGGTTGGACAGCACCGGGGAGCTGCTTTTT.

This chain joins TRBV12-1 and TRBJ2-7; TRBD1, the table's D call, was not compared with the DNA. TRBV12-1 is a pseudogene. CDR3 length equals 15 residues. The CDR3 is CASSKRTGMGYEQYF. DNA for the CDR3: TGTGCCAGCAGCAAGAGGACAGGAATGGGCTACGAGCAGTACTTC.

This clone was found once. The chain recombines TRBV7-2 with TRBJ2-3; a possible D gene is TRBD2 (6 bases). Germline CDR1 SGHTA, CDR2 FQGNSA. V was pared by 3 bases and J by 0 bases, with 10 bases between. The CDR3 is made up of 15 amino acids. CDR3 coding DNA: TGTGCCAGCAGCTTTCTAGCGACTAGCACAGATACGCAGTATTTT. Protein: CASSFLATSTDTQYF.

The DNA of the CDR3 is TGCGCCAGCAGCCTCGGACAGGGGCAAGAGACCCAGTACTTC. Protein product: CASSLGQGQETQYF. The chain joins TRBV5-1 to TRBJ2-5, with 9 bases lining up with TRBD1. The junction had 3 bases not matched to a gene; V was cut back by 4 bases and J by 2 bases. The CDR3 loop spans 14 amino acids. From germline, CDR1 is SGHRS and CDR2 YFSETQ.

V is TRBV5-4 and J is TRBJ1-1; D gene unclear. Germline values: CDR1 SGHNT, CDR2 YYREEE (reference sequence). V lost 2 bases, J lost 0 bases, and 8 bases lay in between. CDR3 length: 14 residues. CDR3 DNA sequence: TGTGCCAGCAGCTTATCCGGGTTGAACACTGAAGCTTTCTTT. Amino acid sequence: CASSLSGLNTEAFF.

The CDR3 protein is CASSGDRGNYEQYF. The CDR3 DNA reads TGTGCCAGCAGTGGGGACAGGGGGAACTACGAGCAGTACTTC. V gene TRBV6-5 combines with J gene TRBJ2-7; 11 positions match TRBD1. Germline CDR1 is MNHEY and CDR2 is SVGAGI. The CDR3 loop spans 14 amino acids. Trimming took 5 bases from V and 3 from J; bases not matched to a gene: 3.

This sequence joins TRBV9 and TRBJ2-5; 12 bases are a match to TRBD2. After removal of 0 bases from V and 5 bases from J, the junction contained 5 bases not matched to a gene. The germline gives CDR1 SGDLS, CDR2 YYNGEE. CDR3 length equals 16 residues. The CDR3 reads CASSVGLGTSGETQYF. The CDR3 nucleotides read TGTGCCAGCAGCGTAGGCCTGGGGACTAGCGGGGAGACCCAGTACTTC.

This chain uses TRBV7-9 with TRBJ2-3; 10 nucleotides match TRBD2. CDR1 is SEHNR and CDR2 is FQNEAQ in the germline V gene (reference sequence). V was pared by 1 base and J by 3 bases, with 4 bases of the junction left unmatched. This CDR3 has 16 amino acids. The CDR3 sequence is CASSLGVSGRTDTQYF. DNA for the CDR3: TGTGCCAGCAGCTTAGGGGTTAGCGGGAGGACAGATACGCAGTATTTT.

The chain combines TRBV7-8 with TRBJ2-7, with D tentatively TRBD2 (6 bases). Between the trimmed V and J ends, which lost 3 bases and 2 bases, there was a span of 8 bases. This CDR3 has 13 residues. Germline V gene data show CDR1 as SGHVS and CDR2 as FQNEAQ. CDR3 region: CASSFGEAYEQYF. The CDR3 nucleotides read TGTGCCAGCAGCTTTGGGGAGGCCTACGAGCAGTACTTC.

V gene TRBV25-1 combines with J gene TRBJ1-1, with 8 bases fitting TRBD1. CDR3 length: 14 amino acids. CDR1 and CDR2 (germline): MGHDK, SYGVNS. The V and J ends lost 4 bases and 2 bases, in that order; junction bases with no gene match: 3. DNA for the CDR3: TGTGCCAGCAGTGCAGGGGGCTTAAACACTGAAGCTTTCTTT. Protein sequence: CASSAGGLNTEAFF.

This clone was seen once. This rearrangement joins TRBV5-6 to TRBJ2-2, with a possible D match to TRBD2 (6 bases). Deletions cut 3 bases from V and 1 base from J, with 13 bases between. Germline loops: CDR1 SGHDT, CDR2 YYEEEE. The CDR3 consists of 16 residues. The CDR3 DNA follows: TGTGCCAGCAGCTCGGGAGCCCAATTGAACACCGGGGAGCTGTTTTTT. Protein product: CASSSGAQLNTGELFF.

The gene calls are TRBV4-2 and TRBJ2-7, with 9 bases fitting TRBD2. This CDR3 has 15 residues. Germline trimming cut 4 bases from V and 0 bases from J; bases unmatched to any gene: 4. Germline lookup yields CDR1 LGHNA and CDR2 YNFKEQ. The CDR3 reads CASSPSGASSYEQYF. CDR3 DNA sequence: TGTGCCAGCAGCCCTAGCGGGGCTAGCTCCTACGAGCAGTACTTC.

The V call is TRBV10-3, the J call TRBJ1-1, with 9 nucleotides matching TRBD1. CDR3 length equals 16 residues. Germline V lookup: CDR1 ENHRY, CDR2 SYGVKD. The ends lost 1 base at V and 1 base at J; junction bases unmatched: 4. The CDR3 loop is CAISEYGTGRNTEAFF. CDR3 nucleotide sequence: TGTGCCATCAGTGAGTATGGGACAGGGCGGAACACTGAAGCTTTCTTT.